The 2 T cell receptor beta chains below all came from one sample that was sequenced in a study of cytomegalovirus exposure and HLA in healthy donors. The PCR made use of 60 Vbeta and 13 Jbeta primers. Profiling relied on immunoSEQ multiplex PCR, and the TCRdb table lists in-frame clones only, not all of them. This sample has around 130,000 clones; about 81% occur once, and the top ten carry approximately 2%. Sample: PBMCs. Source of these receptors: a middle-aged man in good health and CMV-seronegative.

The chain has TRBV7-2 and TRBJ1-3, with TRBD1 identical over 7 bases. V shed 3 bases and J 2 bases; nucleotides not matched to a gene: 10. CDR1 SGHTA and CDR2 FQGNSA come from the germline V gene. This CDR3 comprises 17 residues. In DNA, the CDR3 is TGTGCCAGCAGCTTCTACAACAGGGGTGGCCCTGGAAACACCATATATTTT. Its protein product is CASSFYNRGGPGNTIYF. Looking up the rest from reference TRBV7-2 and TRBJ1-3 gives the full variable domain: GAGVSQSPSNKVTEKGKDVELRCDPISGHTALYWYRQSLGQGLEFLIYFQGNSAPDKSGLPSDRFSAERTGGSVSTLTIQRTQQEDSAVYLCASSFYNRGGPGNTIYFGEGSWLTVV.

Only one count was recorded for this clone. V gene TRBV4-1 combines with J gene TRBJ2-3; D possibly corresponds to TRBD2 (6 bases). Trimming removed 1 base from V and 0 bases from J, with 17 bases in between. CDR1 and CDR2 from the germline V gene are MGHRA and YSYEKL. The CDR3 is made up of 18 amino acids. Written as DNA, the CDR3 is TGCGCCAGCAGCCAAGTTATACGGGGGAGCGGGAGCACAGATACGCAGTATTTT. It encodes CASSQVIRGSGSTDTQYF.